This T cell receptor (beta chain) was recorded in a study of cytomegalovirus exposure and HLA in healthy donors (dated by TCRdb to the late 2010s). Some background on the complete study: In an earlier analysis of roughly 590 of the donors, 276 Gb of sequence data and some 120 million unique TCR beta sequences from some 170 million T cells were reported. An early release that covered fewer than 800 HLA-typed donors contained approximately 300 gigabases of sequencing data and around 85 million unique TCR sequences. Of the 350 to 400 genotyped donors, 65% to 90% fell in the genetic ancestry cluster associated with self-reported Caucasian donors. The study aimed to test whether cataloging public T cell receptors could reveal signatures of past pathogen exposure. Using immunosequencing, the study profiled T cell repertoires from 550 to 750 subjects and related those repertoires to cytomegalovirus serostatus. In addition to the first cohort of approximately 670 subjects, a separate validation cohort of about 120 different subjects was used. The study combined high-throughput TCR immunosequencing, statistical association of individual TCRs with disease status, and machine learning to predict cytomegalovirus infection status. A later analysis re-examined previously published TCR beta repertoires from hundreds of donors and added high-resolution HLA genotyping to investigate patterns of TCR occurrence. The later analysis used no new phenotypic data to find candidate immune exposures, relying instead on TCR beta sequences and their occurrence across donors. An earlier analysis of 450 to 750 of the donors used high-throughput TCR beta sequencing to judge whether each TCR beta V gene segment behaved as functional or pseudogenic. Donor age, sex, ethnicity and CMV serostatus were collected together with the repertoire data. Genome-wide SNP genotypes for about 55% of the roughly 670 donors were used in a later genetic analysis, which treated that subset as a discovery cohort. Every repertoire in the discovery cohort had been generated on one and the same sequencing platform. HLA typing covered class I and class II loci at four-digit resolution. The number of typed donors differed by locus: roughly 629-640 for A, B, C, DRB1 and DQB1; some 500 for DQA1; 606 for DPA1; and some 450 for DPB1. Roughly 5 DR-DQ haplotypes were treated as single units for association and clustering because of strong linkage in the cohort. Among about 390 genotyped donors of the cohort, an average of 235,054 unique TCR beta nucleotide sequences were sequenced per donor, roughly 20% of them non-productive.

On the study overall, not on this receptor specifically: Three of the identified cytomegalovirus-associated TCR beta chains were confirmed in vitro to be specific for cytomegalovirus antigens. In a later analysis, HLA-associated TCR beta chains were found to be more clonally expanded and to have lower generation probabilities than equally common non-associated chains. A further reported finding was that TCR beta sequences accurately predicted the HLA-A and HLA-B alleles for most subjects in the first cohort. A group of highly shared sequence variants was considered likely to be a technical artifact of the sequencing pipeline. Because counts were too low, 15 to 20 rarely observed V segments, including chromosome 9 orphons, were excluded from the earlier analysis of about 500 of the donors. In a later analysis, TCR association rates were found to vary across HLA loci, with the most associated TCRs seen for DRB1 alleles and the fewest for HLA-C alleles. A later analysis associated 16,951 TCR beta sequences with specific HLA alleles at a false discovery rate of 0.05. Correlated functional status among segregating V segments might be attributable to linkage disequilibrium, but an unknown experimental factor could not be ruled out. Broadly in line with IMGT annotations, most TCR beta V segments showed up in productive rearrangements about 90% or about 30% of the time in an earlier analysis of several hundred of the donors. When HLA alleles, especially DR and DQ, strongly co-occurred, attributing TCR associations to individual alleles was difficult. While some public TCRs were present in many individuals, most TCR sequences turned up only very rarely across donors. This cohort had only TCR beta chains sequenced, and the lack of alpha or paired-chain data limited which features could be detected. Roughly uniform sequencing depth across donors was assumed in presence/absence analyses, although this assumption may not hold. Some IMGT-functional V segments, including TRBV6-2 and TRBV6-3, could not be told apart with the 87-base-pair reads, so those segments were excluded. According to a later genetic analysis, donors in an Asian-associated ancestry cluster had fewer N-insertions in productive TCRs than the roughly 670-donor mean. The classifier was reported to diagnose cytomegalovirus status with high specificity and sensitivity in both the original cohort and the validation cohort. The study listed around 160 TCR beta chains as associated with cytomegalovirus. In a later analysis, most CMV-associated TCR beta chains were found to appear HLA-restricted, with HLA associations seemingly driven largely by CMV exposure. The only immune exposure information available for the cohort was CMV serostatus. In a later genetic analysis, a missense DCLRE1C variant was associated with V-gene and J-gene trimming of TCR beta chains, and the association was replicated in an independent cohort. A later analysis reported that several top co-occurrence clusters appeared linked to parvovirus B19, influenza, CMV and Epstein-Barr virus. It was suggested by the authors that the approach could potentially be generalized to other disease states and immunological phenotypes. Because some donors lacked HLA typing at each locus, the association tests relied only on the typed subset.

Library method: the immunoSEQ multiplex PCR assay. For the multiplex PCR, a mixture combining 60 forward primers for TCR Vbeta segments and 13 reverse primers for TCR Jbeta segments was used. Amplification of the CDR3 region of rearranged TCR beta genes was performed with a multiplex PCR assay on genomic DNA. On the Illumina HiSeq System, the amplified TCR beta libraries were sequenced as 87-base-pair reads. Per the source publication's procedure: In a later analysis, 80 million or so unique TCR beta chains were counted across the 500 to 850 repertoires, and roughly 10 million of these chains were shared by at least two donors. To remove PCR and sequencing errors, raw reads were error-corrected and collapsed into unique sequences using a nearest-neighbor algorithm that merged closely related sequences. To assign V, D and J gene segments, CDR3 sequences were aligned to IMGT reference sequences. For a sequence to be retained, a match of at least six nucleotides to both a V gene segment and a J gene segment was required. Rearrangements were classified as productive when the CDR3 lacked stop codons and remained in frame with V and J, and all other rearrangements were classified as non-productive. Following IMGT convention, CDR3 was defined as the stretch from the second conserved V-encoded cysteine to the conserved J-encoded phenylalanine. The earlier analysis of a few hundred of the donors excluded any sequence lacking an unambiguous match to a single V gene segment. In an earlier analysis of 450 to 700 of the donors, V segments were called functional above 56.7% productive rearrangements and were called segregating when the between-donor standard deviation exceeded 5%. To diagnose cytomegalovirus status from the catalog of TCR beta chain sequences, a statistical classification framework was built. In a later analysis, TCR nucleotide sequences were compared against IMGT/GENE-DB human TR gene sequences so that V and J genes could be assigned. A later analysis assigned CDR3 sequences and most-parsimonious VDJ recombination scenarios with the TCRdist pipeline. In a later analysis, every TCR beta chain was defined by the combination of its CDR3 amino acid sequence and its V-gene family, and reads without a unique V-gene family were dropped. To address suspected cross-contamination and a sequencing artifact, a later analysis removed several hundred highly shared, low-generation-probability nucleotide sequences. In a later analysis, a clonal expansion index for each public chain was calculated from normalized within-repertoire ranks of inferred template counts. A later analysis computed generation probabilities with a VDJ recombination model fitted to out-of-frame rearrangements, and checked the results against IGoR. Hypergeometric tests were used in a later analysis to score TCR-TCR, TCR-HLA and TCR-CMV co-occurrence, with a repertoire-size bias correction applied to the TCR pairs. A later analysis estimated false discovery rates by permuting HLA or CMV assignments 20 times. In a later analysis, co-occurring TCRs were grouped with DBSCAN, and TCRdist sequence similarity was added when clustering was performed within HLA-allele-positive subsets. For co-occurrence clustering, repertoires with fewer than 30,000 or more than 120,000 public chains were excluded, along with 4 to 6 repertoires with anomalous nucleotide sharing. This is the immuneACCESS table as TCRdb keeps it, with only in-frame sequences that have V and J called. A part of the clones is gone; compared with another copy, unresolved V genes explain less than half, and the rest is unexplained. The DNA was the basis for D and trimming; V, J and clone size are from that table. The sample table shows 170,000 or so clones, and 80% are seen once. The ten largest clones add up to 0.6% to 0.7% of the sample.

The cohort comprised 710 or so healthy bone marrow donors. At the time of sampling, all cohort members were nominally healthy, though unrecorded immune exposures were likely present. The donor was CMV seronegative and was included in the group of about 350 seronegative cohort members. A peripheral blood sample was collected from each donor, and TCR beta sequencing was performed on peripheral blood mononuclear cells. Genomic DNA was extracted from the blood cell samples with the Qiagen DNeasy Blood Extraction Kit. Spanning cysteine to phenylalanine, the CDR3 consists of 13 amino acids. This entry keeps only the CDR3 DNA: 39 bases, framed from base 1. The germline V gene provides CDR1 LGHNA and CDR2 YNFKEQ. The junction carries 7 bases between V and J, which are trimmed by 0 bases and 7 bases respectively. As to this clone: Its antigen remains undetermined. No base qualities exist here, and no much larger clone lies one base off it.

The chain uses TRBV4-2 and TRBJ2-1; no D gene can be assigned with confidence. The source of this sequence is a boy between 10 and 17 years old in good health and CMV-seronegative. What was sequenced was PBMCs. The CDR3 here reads CASSQDPGNEQFF. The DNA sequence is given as TGTGCCAGCAGCCAAGACCCCGGGAATGAGCAGTTCTTC.